Following are 26 T cell receptor beta chains from one sample sequenced in a study of T cells in Graves' hyperthyroidism and ophthalmopathy. TCR beta CDR3 sequences were amplified from RNA transcripts. Researchers ran a first-round RT-PCR on the TCR CDR3 using the HTBI primer set. TCRdb re-derived calls from the multiplex PCR reads in MiXCR, one entry per CDR3 protein. The data contain hundreds of thousands of distinct CDR3 sequences, 15% to 20% of them singletons. Specimen: blood. The receptors here all came from a woman aged 18-30 years with Graves' ophthalmopathy.

There are many counts of this clonotype. This chain uses TRBV20-1 with TRBJ2-5, with TRBD2 as a possible D gene (6 bases). V dropped 6 bases and J dropped 5 bases, with 22 bases sitting between them. Germline CDR1 DFQATT, CDR2 SNEGSKA (reference sequence). There are 15 residues in the CDR3. The CDR3 DNA reads TGCAGTGCCCGAGCCGACCGGGGGTTTAGGGAGACCCAGTACTTC. It is translated as CSARADRGFRETQYF.

This clonotype was recorded at least ten times. This sequence joins TRBV20-1 and TRBJ2-2; 7 nucleotides agree with TRBD2. The CDR3 covers 14 residues. Germline V gives CDR1 DFQATT, CDR2 SNEGSKA (reference sequence). The V segment lost 1 base and the J segment 2 bases; nucleotides outside the gene matches: 1. The CDR3 here is CSARVGLNTGELFF. Written as DNA, the CDR3 is TGCAGTGCTAGAGTGGGACTAAACACCGGGGAGCTGTTTTTT.

This clonotype appeared many times. CDR3 loop: CASSARAGYQETQYF. CDR3 nucleotides: TGTGCCAGCAGCGCAAGGGCGGGGTACCAAGAGACCCAGTACTTC. The chain carries TRBV7-2 and TRBJ2-5; a weak D match, TRBD2 (6 bases). Germline assignment: CDR1 SGHTA and CDR2 FQGNSA. The CDR3 runs to 15 residues. V was pared by 5 bases and J by 0 bases, with 13 bases between.

This clonotype was picked up many times. The chain links TRBV12-5 to TRBJ1-6, with D maybe TRBD1 (5 bases). Trimming took 10 bases from V and 5 from J, leaving 12 bases between them. CDR3 length: 13 amino acids. Germline loops: CDR1 LGHNT, CDR2 FRNRAP. CDR3 nucleotide sequence: TGTGCTACCAACTGGGGGAATAATTCACCCCTCCACTTT. This codes for CATNWGNNSPLHF.

The chain recombines TRBV11-2 with TRBJ2-7, with 8 bases matching TRBD2. CDR3 size: 14 residues. V lost 5 bases, J lost 5 bases, and 8 bases stayed unmatched. Germline V gene sequence: CDR1 SGHAT, CDR2 FQNNGV. The DNA of the CDR3 is TGTGCCAGCAGCCCTGGGACTAGTTCCAACGAGCAGTACTTC. Translated, it gives CASSPGTSSNEQYF. Supplemented by reference TRBV11-2 and TRBJ2-7, the full variable domain reads EAGVAQSPRYKIIEKRQSVAFWCNPISGHATLYWYQQILGQGPKLLIQFQNNGVVDDSQLPKDRFSAERLKGVDSTLKIQPAKLEDSAVYLCASSPGTSSNEQYFGPGTRLTVT.

This clonotype was seen many times. This chain connects TRBV7-9 to TRBJ1-4, with 9 bases aligning to TRBD1. This CDR3 has 14 amino acids. The trim removed 4 bases at V and 7 bases at J, leaving 4 bases unmatched. CDR1 SEHNR and CDR2 FQNEAQ come from the germline V gene (reference sequence). Here the CDR3 reads CASSSGTGREKLFF. CDR3 in DNA: TGTGCCAGCAGCTCCGGGACAGGGCGTGAAAAACTGTTTTTT.

This clonotype was counted many times. The genes are TRBV15 and TRBJ2-5; 8 bases agree with TRBD2. With V trimmed by 0 bases and J by 3 bases, 3 bases remained unmatched. Germline assignment: CDR1 LNHNV and CDR2 YYDKDF (reference sequence). The CDR3 runs 15 residues. The CDR3 spells CATSRDPTSEETQYF. The CDR3 coding sequence is TGTGCCACCAGCAGAGACCCGACTAGCGAAGAGACCCAGTACTTC.

The sample holds a few counts of this clonotype. The chain combines TRBV7-9 with TRBJ1-5; tentative D call: TRBD1 (6 bases). This CDR3 is built from 14 residues. The V end was cut by 5 bases, the J end by 5 bases, with 13 bases between. CDR1 is SEHNR, CDR2 FQNEAQ, per germline (reference sequence). The chain's CDR3 is CASSPQGTHQPQHF. The CDR3 DNA reads TGTGCCAGCAGCCCACAGGGTACCCATCAGCCCCAGCATTTT.

This clonotype was seen a handful of times. V usage is TRBV27 and J usage is TRBJ1-2; TRBD1 matches 8 bases. The CDR3 spans 14 residues. Trimming at V came to 5 bases and at J to 6 bases, leaving 8 bases not matched to a gene. Germline lookup yields CDR1 MNHEY and CDR2 SMNVEV (reference sequence). The CDR3, as DNA: TGTGCCAGCAGTGGAGGACAGGGAGGGGATGGCTACACCTTC. Translated: CASSGGQGGDGYTF.

In this sample, this clonotype turned up many times. The chain links TRBV7-2 to TRBJ1-2, with 8 bases matching TRBD1. This CDR3 has 15 amino acids. J was trimmed by 4 bases and V by 5 bases; bases with no gene match: 9. Germline V gives CDR1 SGHTA, CDR2 FQGNSA. As DNA, the CDR3 is TGTGCCAGCAGCACCCCGGACAGGGAACGCTATGGCTACACCTTC. This gives the protein CASSTPDRERYGYTF.

At least ten counts were recorded for this clonotype. J is TRBJ2-7 and V is TRBV6-1; D is perhaps TRBD1 (6 bases). V lost 3 bases and J 0 bases, leaving 9 bases between the germline ends. This CDR3 comprises 14 residues. From germline, CDR1 is MNHNS and CDR2 SASEGT. CDR3 DNA sequence: TGTGCCAGCAGTGACTGGACAGACTCCTACGAGCAGTACTTC. Protein: CASSDWTDSYEQYF.

This clonotype was counted ten times or more. The chain combines TRBV6-1 with TRBJ2-1; 12 bases are shared with TRBD2. The V gene end was trimmed by 6 bases and the J gene end by 9 bases; junction bases not matched to a gene: 9. The germline CDR1 and CDR2 sequences are MNHNS and SASEGT. This CDR3 has 15 amino acids. CDR3 DNA: TGTGCCAGCAGAAGAAGACTAGCGGGAGATACTGAGCAGTTCTTC. Residues: CASRRRLAGDTEQFF.

This clonotype occurred many times. V and J are TRBV7-8 and TRBJ2-3, with D unresolved. Trimming left V 2 bases short and J 2 bases short, with 8 bases between. The CDR3 length is 14 residues. The germline V gene has CDR1 SGHVS and CDR2 FQNEAQ. The DNA for the CDR3 is TGTGCCAGCAGCTTAAACAGCTTCACAGATACGCAGTATTTT. Residues: CASSLNSFTDTQYF.

The rearrangement joins TRBV4-1 to TRBJ1-6; D may be TRBD1 (5 bases). The ends were cut back, 1 base at V and 9 bases at J, with 10 bases in the middle. This CDR3 is built from 14 residues. The germline gives CDR1 MGHRA, CDR2 YSYEKL. CDR3 loop: CASSQAGIGSPLHF. The CDR3 DNA sequence: TGCGCCAGCAGCCAAGCAGGGATCGGTTCACCCCTCCACTTT.

The sample holds many counts of this clonotype. This sequence joins TRBV15 and TRBJ2-3; possibly TRBD1 or TRBD2 for D (5 bases each). Deletions cut 1 base from V and 3 bases from J, with 20 bases between. The V gene's germline CDR1 is LNHNV and CDR2 YYDKDF (reference sequence). The CDR3 extends over 18 amino acids. The CDR3 here is CATSRGFLRGSGTDTQYF. For the CDR3, the DNA is TGTGCCACCAGCAGAGGATTTTTGAGGGGCTCTGGTACAGATACGCAGTATTTT.

CDR3 protein: CASSEPGNGNYGYTF. The CDR3 nucleotides are TGTGCCAGCAGTGAACCAGGAAACGGAAACTATGGCTACACCTTC. The V call is TRBV25-1, the J call TRBJ1-2; D remains ambiguous. The V end lost 2 bases, the J end lost 2 bases, and 12 bases lay between the germline ends. CDR1 and CDR2 (germline): MGHDK, SYGVNS. CDR3 size: 15 residues.

This clonotype has at least ten counts. The chain links TRBV7-9 to TRBJ2-4; D gene ambiguous. Germline V gene sequence: CDR1 SEHNR, CDR2 FQNEAQ (reference sequence). Trimming took 5 bases from V and 0 from J, leaving 8 bases between them. This CDR3 comprises 14 residues. The CDR3 loop reads CASSPREAKNIQYF. DNA for the CDR3: TGTGCCAGCAGCCCCCGTGAAGCCAAAAACATTCAGTACTTC.

The chain recombines TRBV5-5 with TRBJ1-3; D is uncertain. CDR3 length equals 15 residues. CDR1 is SGHKS, CDR2 YYEKEE, per germline (reference sequence). V was cut by 1 base and J by 2 bases, with 10 bases left in between. The CDR3 spells CASSLYSRPGNTIYF. For the CDR3, the DNA is TGTGCCAGCAGCTTGTATAGCCGCCCTGGAAACACCATATATTTT.

The V gene is TRBV3-1, the J gene TRBJ2-5; TRBD2 matches 13 bases. V lost 4 bases to trimming and J lost 4 bases; unmatched junction nucleotides: 3. This CDR3 is built from 15 residues. Germline V gene data show CDR1 as LGHDT and CDR2 as YNNKEL (reference sequence). The CDR3: CASSLRLAGGETQYF. The CDR3 DNA follows: TGTGCCAGCAGCCTGCGACTAGCGGGAGGAGAGACCCAGTACTTC.

The genes are TRBV4-1 and TRBJ2-6; perhaps TRBD1 as D (7 bases). The CDR3 loop spans 16 amino acids. Per germline, CDR1 MGHRA and CDR2 YSYEKL. The V and J ends lost 7 bases and 0 bases respectively, with 13 bases between them. The DNA for the CDR3 is TGCGCCAGCACGGAGGGGGCCATCTCTGGGGCCAACGTCCTGACTTTC. It encodes CASTEGAISGANVLTF.

In this sample, this clonotype turned up many times. CDR3 in DNA: TGTGCCAGCAGCACCAGGGAAGACTATGGCTACACCTTC. Translation gives CASSTREDYGYTF. The V gene is TRBV28, the J gene TRBJ1-2; D is possibly TRBD1 (5 bases). In germline, CDR1 is MDHEN, CDR2 SYDVKM. The CDR3 sequence is 13 residues long. The V end was cut by 6 bases, the J end by 3 bases, with 11 bases between.

The chain recombines TRBV19 with TRBJ1-1, with D unresolved. The germline V gene has CDR1 LNHDA and CDR2 SQIVND (reference sequence). The V end lost 5 bases, the J end lost 6 bases, and 22 bases lay between the germline ends. The CDR3 sequence is 16 residues long. CDR3 bases: TGTGCCAGTAGTCTATACTTTGGGGATTTGACCTCTGAAGCTTTCTTT. Translation: CASSLYFGDLTSEAFF.

The sample holds many counts of this clonotype. The chain couples TRBV18 to TRBJ2-7; D is ambiguous. The CDR3 has 13 amino acids. Germline V CDR1 and CDR2: KGHSH, LQKENI. V lost 3 bases and J 2 bases, leaving 8 bases between the germline ends. The CDR3 DNA is TGTGCCAGCTCACCGGCCACGGCCTACGAGCAGTACTTC. Translating gives CASSPATAYEQYF.

This clonotype was observed a handful of times. V gene TRBV15 combines with J gene TRBJ2-2; no firm D call. The V end lost 1 base, the J end lost 5 bases, and 5 bases lay between the germline ends. The CDR3 totals 13 residues. From germline, CDR1 is LNHNV and CDR2 YYDKDF (reference sequence). The CDR3 is CATSRGDTGELFF. As DNA, the CDR3 is TGTGCCACCAGCAGAGGAGATACCGGGGAGCTGTTTTTT.

The sample holds many counts of this clonotype. V usage is TRBV6-1 and J usage is TRBJ1-5; D uncertain. Trimming pared 1 base from V and 5 bases from J, leaving 18 bases between. The CDR3 is made up of 17 amino acids. Germline V lookup: CDR1 MNHNS, CDR2 SASEGT. In DNA, the CDR3 is TGTGCCAGCAGTGAAGTAGAGGGCATTCGGGTCGATCAGCCCCAGCATTTT. Translation gives CASSEVEGIRVDQPQHF.

This clonotype was counted a few times. The limits of the CDR3 on the DNA are not certain, so only TCRdb's listed CDR3 is given. This chain connects TRBV5-1 to TRBJ1-2. Looked up from germline, CDR1 is SGHRS and CDR2 is YFSETQ. The CDR3 is 15 residues long, counting both termini. The CDR3 reads CASSLGSGDNYGCTF.